This is a list of T cell receptor beta chains from one sample in a study of technical replicates of blood from several donors. Clones were read by immunoSEQ multiplex PCR, and TCRdb kept only the in-frame ones, dropping some. The sample carries around 80,000 clones, approximately 97% recorded once. Sequencing was done on a sample of T cells isolated from PBMCs. Every receptor here comes from a human donor in good health. Each CDR3 is given with its conserved first and last residue. The D gene is left open where the match is weak. Clone size appears in some rows only: once, few, many, or a class for an expanded clone.

V gene: TRBV7-2
D gene: NA
J gene: TRBJ2-1
clone size: NA
CDR3 DNA: TGTGCCAGCAGCTTAGCGCTAGGGAGCTCCTACAATGAGCAGTTCTTC
CDR3 protein: CASSLALGSSYNEQFF

V gene: TRBV7-9
D gene: NA
J gene: TRBJ2-7
clone size: NA
CDR3 DNA: TGTGCCAGCAGCTTATTCTCAAATCAGGCCTACGAGCAGTACTTC
CDR3 protein: CASSLFSNQAYEQYF

V gene: TRBV5-6
D gene: NA
J gene: TRBJ1-5
clone size: NA
CDR3 DNA: TGTGCCAGCAGCATAGAACAGGAGAAAAATCAGCCCCAGCATTTT
CDR3 protein: CASSIEQEKNQPQHF

V gene: TRBV6-1
D gene: NA
J gene: TRBJ2-7
clone size: NA
CDR3 DNA: TGTGCCAGCAGTGAAGGGTACGGTTACTACGAGCAGTACTTC
CDR3 protein: CASSEGYGYYEQYF

V gene: TRBV30
D gene: TRBD2
J gene: TRBJ2-1
clone size: NA
CDR3 DNA: TGTGCCTGGAAGGGGACTAGAGCCTATCACAATGAGCAGTTCTTC
CDR3 protein: CAWKGTRAYHNEQFF

V gene: TRBV10-3
D gene: TRBD2
J gene: TRBJ2-3
clone size: NA
CDR3 DNA: TGTGCCACCGGGGGTAGCGGGACTCTGGATACGCAGTATTTT
CDR3 protein: CATGGSGTLDTQYF

V gene: TRBV19
D gene: TRBD2
J gene: TRBJ2-1
clone size: NA
CDR3 DNA: TGTGCCAGTAGGGGACTAGCGGACCACAATGAGCAGTTCTTC
CDR3 protein: CASRGLADHNEQFF

V gene: TRBV16
D gene: TRBD2
J gene: TRBJ2-1
clone size: NA
CDR3 DNA: TGTGCCAGCAGCCGAGGGACTAGCGGCTACAATGAGCAGTTCTTC
CDR3 protein: CASSRGTSGYNEQFF

V gene: TRBV6-5
D gene: NA
J gene: TRBJ1-1
clone size: NA
CDR3 DNA: TGTGCCAGCAGTTCGCAGGGTTCTGAAGCTTTCTTT
CDR3 protein: CASSSQGSEAFF

V gene: TRBV6-5
D gene: TRBD1
J gene: TRBJ2-3
clone size: NA
CDR3 DNA: TGTGCCAGCAGAGGACAGGGGGGAGATACGCAGTATTTT
CDR3 protein: CASRGQGGDTQYF

V gene: TRBV13
D gene: NA
J gene: TRBJ2-7
clone size: NA
CDR3 DNA: TGTGCCAGCAGCTTAGGGTGGGGGCGGCTGACCTCCTACGAGCAGTACTTC
CDR3 protein: CASSLGWGRLTSYEQYF

V gene: TRBV18
D gene: NA
J gene: TRBJ1-1
clone size: NA
CDR3 DNA: TGTGCCAGCTCACCAGGACAAGTGAACACTGAAGCTTTCTTT
CDR3 protein: CASSPGQVNTEAFF

V gene: TRBV11-2
D gene: TRBD1
J gene: TRBJ1-2
clone size: NA
CDR3 DNA: TGTGCCAGCAGCTCAGGGGGCGCGCACTATGGCTACACCTTC
CDR3 protein: CASSSGGAHYGYTF

V gene: TRBV5-6
D gene: NA
J gene: TRBJ2-7
clone size: NA
CDR3 DNA: TGTGCCAGCACGCGGCGGGGTATGAGCTCCTACGAGCAGTACTTC
CDR3 protein: CASTRRGMSSYEQYF

V gene: TRBV11-2
D gene: TRBD2
J gene: TRBJ2-3
clone size: NA
CDR3 DNA: TGTGCCAGCAGCTTAACTCAGTTGGGGGGGGTGGCTACGCAGTATTTT
CDR3 protein: CASSLTQLGGVATQYF

V gene: TRBV5-1
D gene: NA
J gene: TRBJ1-1
clone size: NA
CDR3 DNA: TGCGCCAGCACCCCGACGGGGAACACTGAAGCTTTCTTT
CDR3 protein: CASTPTGNTEAFF

V gene: TRBV10-1
D gene: NA
J gene: TRBJ1-1
clone size: NA
CDR3 DNA: TGCGCCAGCATTGCGGAGAACACTGAAGCTTTCTTT
CDR3 protein: CASIAENTEAFF

V gene: TRBV9
D gene: TRBD2
J gene: TRBJ2-7
clone size: NA
CDR3 DNA: TGTGCCAGCAGCCCCCCACTAGCGGCCCCCTACGAGCAGTACTTC
CDR3 protein: CASSPPLAAPYEQYF

V gene: TRBV10-1
D gene: TRBD2
J gene: TRBJ2-3
clone size: NA
CDR3 DNA: TGCGCCAGCAGTGAAGGGACTAGCGGGAGCACAGATACGCAGTATTTT
CDR3 protein: CASSEGTSGSTDTQYF

V gene: TRBV5-4
D gene: NA
J gene: TRBJ1-1
clone size: NA
CDR3 DNA: TGTGCCAGCAGCTCCCGGCTCGAGGCCACTGAAGCTTTCTTT
CDR3 protein: CASSSRLEATEAFF

V gene: TRBV6-5
D gene: TRBD1
J gene: TRBJ1-5
clone size: NA
CDR3 DNA: TGTGCCAGCAGGATGGGACAGTTTAGCAATCAGCCCCAGCATTTT
CDR3 protein: CASRMGQFSNQPQHF

V gene: TRBV9
D gene: NA
J gene: TRBJ1-1
clone size: NA
CDR3 DNA: TGTGCCAGCAGCGACAGGGTTAACACTGAAGCTTTCTTT
CDR3 protein: CASSDRVNTEAFF

V gene: TRBV5-3
D gene: NA
J gene: TRBJ1-5
clone size: NA
CDR3 DNA: TGTGCCAGAAGCACGGAGGCCGGGAGCCAGCCCCAGCATTTT
CDR3 protein: CARSTEAGSQPQHF

V gene: TRBV6-5
D gene: TRBD1
J gene: TRBJ1-5
clone size: NA
CDR3 DNA: TGTGCCAGCAGTTACGGACCACAGGGGCTTATGCATTTT
CDR3 protein: CASSYGPQGLMHF

V gene: TRBV11-3
D gene: TRBD2
J gene: TRBJ2-2
clone size: NA
CDR3 DNA: TGTGCCAGCAGCTCCCCGCTTGCTAGCGGGAATCACGGGGAGCTGTTTTTT
CDR3 protein: CASSSPLASGNHGELFF

V gene: TRBV28
D gene: NA
J gene: TRBJ1-5
clone size: NA
CDR3 DNA: TGTGCCAGCAGTTTATTTGACATCAATCAGCCCCAGCATTTT
CDR3 protein: CASSLFDINQPQHF

V gene: TRBV2
D gene: NA
J gene: TRBJ1-3
clone size: NA
CDR3 DNA: TGTGCCAGCAGTGTTTATAAGCCGGGGAACTCTGGAAACACCATATATTTT
CDR3 protein: CASSVYKPGNSGNTIYF

V gene: TRBV7-9
D gene: NA
J gene: TRBJ1-2
clone size: NA
CDR3 DNA: TGTGCCAGCAGCTTCCCAGGGACTTCCAATTCCCCACTCTATGGCTACACCTTC
CDR3 protein: CASSFPGTSNSPLYGYTF

V gene: TRBV6-6
D gene: NA
J gene: TRBJ2-7
clone size: NA
CDR3 DNA: TGTGCCAGCAGTTATAGCGCAGGGGAAGGCTACGAGCAGTACTTC
CDR3 protein: CASSYSAGEGYEQYF

V gene: TRBV7-2
D gene: TRBD2
J gene: TRBJ2-5
clone size: once
CDR3 DNA: TGTGCCAGCAGCTTAAATCTAGCGGGTTTAGAGACCCAGTACTTC
CDR3 protein: CASSLNLAGLETQYF

V gene: TRBV9
D gene: NA
J gene: TRBJ2-3
clone size: NA
CDR3 DNA: TGTGCCAGCAGCTCCCTACTAGATACGCAGTATTTT
CDR3 protein: CASSSLLDTQYF

V gene: TRBV19
D gene: NA
J gene: TRBJ2-7
clone size: NA
CDR3 DNA: TGTGCCAGTAGCGGTAGGAGCTACGAGCAGTACTTC
CDR3 protein: CASSGRSYEQYF

V gene: TRBV7-2
D gene: TRBD1
J gene: TRBJ2-5
clone size: NA
CDR3 DNA: TGTGCCAGCAGGAAAGCGGGACAGGGGGCGAGGGAGACCCAGTACTTC
CDR3 protein: CASRKAGQGARETQYF

V gene: TRBV7-8
D gene: TRBD1
J gene: TRBJ2-3
clone size: NA
CDR3 DNA: TGTGCCAGCAGCCGCGGACAGGGCCGAACAGATACGCAGTATTTT
CDR3 protein: CASSRGQGRTDTQYF

V gene: TRBV2
D gene: TRBD2
J gene: TRBJ2-3
clone size: NA
CDR3 DNA: TGTGCCAGCAGTGATAGGCGGGAGGGTTGGTCTCAACCCTCAAGCACAGATACGCAGTATTTT
CDR3 protein: CASSDRREGWSQPSSTDTQYF

V gene: TRBV9
D gene: TRBD1
J gene: TRBJ2-7
clone size: NA
CDR3 DNA: TGTGCCAGCAGCGGCAATACAGGGGTCGAGCAGTACTTC
CDR3 protein: CASSGNTGVEQYF

V gene: TRBV7-3
D gene: TRBD2
J gene: TRBJ2-5
clone size: NA
CDR3 DNA: TGTGCCAGCAGCTTAACGGGGGGGATCGGAGAGACCCAGTACTTC
CDR3 protein: CASSLTGGIGETQYF

V gene: TRBV4-3
D gene: NA
J gene: TRBJ1-3
clone size: NA
CDR3 DNA: TGCGCCAGCAGCCAAGATCAAGGGAGGGCCACCATATATTTT
CDR3 protein: CASSQDQGRATIYF

V gene: TRBV29-1
D gene: TRBD2
J gene: TRBJ2-3
clone size: once
CDR3 DNA: TGCAGCGTTGACAGGCGGGAGGGCGCAGATACGCAGTATTTT
CDR3 protein: CSVDRREGADTQYF

V gene: TRBV9
D gene: TRBD1
J gene: TRBJ1-5
clone size: NA
CDR3 DNA: TGTGCCAGCAGCGTGGGGCCTTTGGGGACAGGCGACGGTCAGCCCCAGCATTTT
CDR3 protein: CASSVGPLGTGDGQPQHF

V gene: TRBV2
D gene: TRBD1
J gene: TRBJ2-7
clone size: NA
CDR3 DNA: TGTGCCAGCAGAAAACAGGGGTTCTCCTACGAGCAGTACTTC
CDR3 protein: CASRKQGFSYEQYF